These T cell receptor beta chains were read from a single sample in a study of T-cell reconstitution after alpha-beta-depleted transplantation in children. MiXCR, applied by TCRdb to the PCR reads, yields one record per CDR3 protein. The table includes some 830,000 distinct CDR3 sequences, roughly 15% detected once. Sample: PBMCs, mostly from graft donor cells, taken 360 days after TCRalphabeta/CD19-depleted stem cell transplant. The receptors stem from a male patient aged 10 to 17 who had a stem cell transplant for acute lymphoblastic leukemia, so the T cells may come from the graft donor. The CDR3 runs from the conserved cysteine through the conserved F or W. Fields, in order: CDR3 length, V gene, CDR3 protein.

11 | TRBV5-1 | CASSMAGEQFF
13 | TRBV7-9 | CASSPRTNYGYTF
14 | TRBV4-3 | CASSASRAFDTQYF
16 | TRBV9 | CASSVVGDSMGYEQYF
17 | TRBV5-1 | CASSRPPWTGKFGELFF
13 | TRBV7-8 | CASARYSYNEQFF
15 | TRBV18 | CASSIGFSGQETQYF
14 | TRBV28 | CAARPTGRTDTQYF
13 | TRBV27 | CASSLYTGVELFF
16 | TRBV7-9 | CASSLAARTGLAGEYF
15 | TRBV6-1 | CASSPTGRSTDTQYF
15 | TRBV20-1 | CSAIRTGVLNTEAFF
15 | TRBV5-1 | CASSLTGLENYEQYF
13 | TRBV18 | CASSPTGIYGYTF
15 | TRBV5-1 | CASSLPGQGFWEQYF
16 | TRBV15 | CATSRDPQVTQETQYF
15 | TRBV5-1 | CASSSKGTGTDTQYF
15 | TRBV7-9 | CASSLSWGPSDTQYF
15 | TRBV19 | CACASRPRPEDGYTF
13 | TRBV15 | CATSRDLRAEAFF
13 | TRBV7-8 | CASSLFTRETQYF
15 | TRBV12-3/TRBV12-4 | CASSFTGTISTEAFF
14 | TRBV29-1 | CSVESGKGYNEQFF
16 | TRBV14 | CASSQYRKGPGNTIYF
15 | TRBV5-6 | CASSFRPGPLNEQFF
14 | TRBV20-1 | CSARDRSSGNTIYF
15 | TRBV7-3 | CASSSWAGEPNEQFF
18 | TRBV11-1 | CASSLSGLAGRNYNEQFF
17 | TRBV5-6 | CASSFHLLAAPTDTQYF
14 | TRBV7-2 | CASSRDRGWDEQFF
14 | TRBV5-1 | CASSPGWGQETQYF